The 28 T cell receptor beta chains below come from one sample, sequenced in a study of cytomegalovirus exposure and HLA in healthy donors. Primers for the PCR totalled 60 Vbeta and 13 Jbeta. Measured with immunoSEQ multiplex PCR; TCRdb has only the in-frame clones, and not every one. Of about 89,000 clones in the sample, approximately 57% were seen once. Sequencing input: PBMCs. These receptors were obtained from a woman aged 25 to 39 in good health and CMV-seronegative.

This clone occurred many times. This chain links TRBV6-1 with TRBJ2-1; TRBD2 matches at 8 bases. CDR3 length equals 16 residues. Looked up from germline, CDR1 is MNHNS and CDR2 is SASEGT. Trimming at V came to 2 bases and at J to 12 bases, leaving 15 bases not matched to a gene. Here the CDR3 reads CASSEPVSGSSSRQFF. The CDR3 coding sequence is TGTGCCAGCAGTGAACCCGTGAGCGGGAGTAGTTCTCGGCAGTTCTTC.

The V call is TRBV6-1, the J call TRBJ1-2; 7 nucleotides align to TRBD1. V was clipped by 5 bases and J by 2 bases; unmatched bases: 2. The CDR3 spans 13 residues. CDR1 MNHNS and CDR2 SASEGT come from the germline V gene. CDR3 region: CASSPGGNYGYTF. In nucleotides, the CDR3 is TGTGCCAGCAGTCCAGGGGGGAACTATGGCTACACCTTC.

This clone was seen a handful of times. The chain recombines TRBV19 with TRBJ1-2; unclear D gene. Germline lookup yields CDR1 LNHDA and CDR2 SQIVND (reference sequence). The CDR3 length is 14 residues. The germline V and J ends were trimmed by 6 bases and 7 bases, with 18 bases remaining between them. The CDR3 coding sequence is TGTGCCAGTAGCCGTGACGGCCTTTCGGGTGGCTACACCTTC. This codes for CASSRDGLSGGYTF.

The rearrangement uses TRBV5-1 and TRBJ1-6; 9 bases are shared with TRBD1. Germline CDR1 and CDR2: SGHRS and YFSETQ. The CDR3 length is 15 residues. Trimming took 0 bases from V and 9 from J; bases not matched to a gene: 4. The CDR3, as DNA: TGCGCCAGCAGCTTGGACGGGACAGGGCGTTCACCCCTCCACTTT. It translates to CASSLDGTGRSPLHF.

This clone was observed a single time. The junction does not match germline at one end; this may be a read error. The CDR3 reads CSVYGMFQRGPSNEQLF. The CDR3 DNA reads as TGCAGCGTTTACGGAATGTTCCAGCGGGGGCCAAGCAATGAGCAGCTCTTC. This chain joins TRBV29-1 and TRBJ2-1; the match to TRBD2 covers 8 bases. The CDR3 runs 17 residues. Looked up from germline, CDR1 is SQVTM and CDR2 is ANQGSEA.

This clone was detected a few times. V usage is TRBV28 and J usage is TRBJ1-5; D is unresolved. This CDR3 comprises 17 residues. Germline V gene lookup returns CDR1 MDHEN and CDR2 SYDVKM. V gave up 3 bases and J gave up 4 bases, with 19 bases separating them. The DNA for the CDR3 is TGTGCCAGCAGTTTTTTCTCGCGCAGAGGCGCTAATCAGCCCCAGCATTTT. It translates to CASSFFSRRGANQPQHF.

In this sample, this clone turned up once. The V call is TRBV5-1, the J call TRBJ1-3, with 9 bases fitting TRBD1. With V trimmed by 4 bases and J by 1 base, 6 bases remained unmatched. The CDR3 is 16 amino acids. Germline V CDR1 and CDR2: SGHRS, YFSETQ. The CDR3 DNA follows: TGCGCCAGCAGCCGCTCCGGACAGGGGTCTGGAAACACCATATATTTT. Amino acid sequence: CASSRSGQGSGNTIYF.

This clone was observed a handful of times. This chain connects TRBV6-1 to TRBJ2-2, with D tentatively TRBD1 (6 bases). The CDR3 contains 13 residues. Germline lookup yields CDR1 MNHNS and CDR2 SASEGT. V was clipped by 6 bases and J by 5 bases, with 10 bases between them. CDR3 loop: CASSLTGTGELFF. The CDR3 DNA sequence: TGTGCCAGCAGCCTAACAGGGACCGGGGAGCTGTTTTTT.

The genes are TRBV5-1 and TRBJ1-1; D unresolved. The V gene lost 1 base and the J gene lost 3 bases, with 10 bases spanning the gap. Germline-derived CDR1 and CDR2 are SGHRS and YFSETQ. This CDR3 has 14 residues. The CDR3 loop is CASSLYGGYTEAFF. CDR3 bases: TGCGCCAGCAGCTTGTACGGAGGGTACACTGAAGCTTTCTTT. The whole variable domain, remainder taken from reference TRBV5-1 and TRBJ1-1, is KAGVTQTPRYLIKTRGQQVTLSCSPISGHRSVSWYQQTPGQGLQFLFEYFSETQRNKGNFPGRFSGRQFSNSRSEMNVSTLELGDSALYLCASSLYGGYTEAFFGQGTRLTVV.

The CDR3 here is CATSGLALSYEQYF. The DNA of the CDR3 is TGTGCCACTTCGGGACTAGCGCTCTCCTACGAGCAGTACTTC. This chain uses TRBV28 with TRBJ2-7; 10 bases line up with TRBD2. Germline values: CDR1 MDHEN, CDR2 SYDVKM. The CDR3 runs 14 residues. With 10 bases clipped from V and 0 bases from J, the junction kept 6 bases outside the gene matches. The full variable domain, in which reference TRBV28 and TRBJ2-7 provide the parts outside the CDR3, is DVKVTQSSRYLVKRTGEKVFLECVQDMDHENMFWYRQDPGLGLRLIYFSYDVKMKEKGDIPEGYSVSREKKERFSLILESASTNQTSMYLCATSGLALSYEQYFGPGTRLTVT.

CDR3 nucleotides: TGTGCCCATGTGGCGGGAGGTTATAATGAGCAGTTCTTC. It yields the protein CAHVAGGYNEQFF. V and J are TRBV28 and TRBJ2-1; 8 bases align to TRBD2. After removal of 11 bases from V and 7 bases from J, the junction contained 10 bases not matched to a gene. The CDR3 is 13 amino acids. Germline V gene lookup returns CDR1 MDHEN and CDR2 SYDVKM. The whole variable domain, remainder taken from reference TRBV28 and TRBJ2-1, is DVKVTQSSRYLVKRTGEKVFLECVQDMDHENMFWYRQDPGLGLRLIYFSYDVKMKEKGDIPEGYSVSREKKERFSLILESASTNQTSMYLCAHVAGGYNEQFFGPGTRLTVL.

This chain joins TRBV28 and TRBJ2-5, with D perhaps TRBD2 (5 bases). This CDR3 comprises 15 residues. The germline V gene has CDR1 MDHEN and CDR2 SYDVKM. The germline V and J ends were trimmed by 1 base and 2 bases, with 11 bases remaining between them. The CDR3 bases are TGTGCCAGCAGTTTATCCGGGGTTTGGCAAGAGACCCAGTACTTC. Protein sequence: CASSLSGVWQETQYF.

CDR3 sequence: CASSLAGSPGVNYGYTF. CDR3 nucleotide sequence: TGTGCCAGCAGTTTAGCAGGCAGCCCCGGGGTGAACTATGGCTACACCTTC. V and J are TRBV28 and TRBJ1-2, with D unclear. CDR3 size: 17 residues. V lost 2 bases and J 2 bases, leaving 18 bases between the germline ends. Germline V gene sequence: CDR1 MDHEN, CDR2 SYDVKM.

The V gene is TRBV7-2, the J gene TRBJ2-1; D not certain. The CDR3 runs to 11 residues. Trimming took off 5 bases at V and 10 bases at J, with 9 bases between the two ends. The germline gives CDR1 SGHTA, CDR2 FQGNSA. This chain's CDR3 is CASSPVLEQFF. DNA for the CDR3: TGTGCCAGCAGCCCGGTGCTAGAGCAGTTCTTC. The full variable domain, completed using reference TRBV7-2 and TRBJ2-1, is GAGVSQSPSNKVTEKGKDVELRCDPISGHTALYWYRQSLGQGLEFLIYFQGNSAPDKSGLPSDRFSAERTGGSVSTLTIQRTQQEDSAVYLCASSPVLEQFFGPGTRLTVL.

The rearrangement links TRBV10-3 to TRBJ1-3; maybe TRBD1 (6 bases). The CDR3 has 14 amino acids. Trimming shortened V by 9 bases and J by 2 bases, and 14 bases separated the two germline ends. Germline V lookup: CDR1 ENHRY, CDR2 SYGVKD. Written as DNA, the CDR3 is TGTGCCATTAAAGGGGGAGGGCCTGGAAACACCATATATTTT. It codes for CAIKGGGPGNTIYF.

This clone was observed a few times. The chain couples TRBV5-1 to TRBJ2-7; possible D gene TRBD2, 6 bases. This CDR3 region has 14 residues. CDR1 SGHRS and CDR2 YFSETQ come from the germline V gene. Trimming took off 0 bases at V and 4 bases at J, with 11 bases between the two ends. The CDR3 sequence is CASSLGRAAYEQYF. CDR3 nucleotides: TGCGCCAGCAGCTTGGGGAGGGCAGCATACGAGCAGTACTTC.

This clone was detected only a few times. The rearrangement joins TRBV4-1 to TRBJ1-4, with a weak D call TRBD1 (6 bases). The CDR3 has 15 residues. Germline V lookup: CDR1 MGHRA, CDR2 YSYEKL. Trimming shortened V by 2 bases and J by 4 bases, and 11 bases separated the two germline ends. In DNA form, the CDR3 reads TGCGCCAGCAGCCAAACGCAGGGGCTTAATGAAAAACTGTTTTTT. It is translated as CASSQTQGLNEKLFF.

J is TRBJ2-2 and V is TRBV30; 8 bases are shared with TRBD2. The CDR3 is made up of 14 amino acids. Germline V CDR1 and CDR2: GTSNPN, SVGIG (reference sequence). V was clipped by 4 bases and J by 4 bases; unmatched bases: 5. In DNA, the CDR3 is TGTGCCTGGACAGCGGGAGTTGTCACCGGGGAGCTGTTTTTT. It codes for CAWTAGVVTGELFF. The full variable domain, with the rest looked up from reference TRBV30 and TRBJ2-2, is SQTIHQWPATLVQPVGSPLSLECTVEGTSNPNLYWYRQAAGRGLQLLFYSVGIGQISSEVPQNLSASRPQDRQFILSSKKLLLSDSGFYLCAWTAGVVTGELFFGEGSRLTVL.

CDR3 sequence (DNA): TGTGCCAGCAGGGGACTACAGGGAAAGAACACTGAAGCTTTCTTT. Protein: CASRGLQGKNTEAFF. The gene calls are TRBV6-4 and TRBJ1-1; D may be TRBD1 (6 bases). The CDR3 consists of 15 residues. Germline CDR1 reads MRHNA; CDR2 reads SNTAGT. V lost 6 bases to trimming and J lost 1 base, with 15 bases between them.

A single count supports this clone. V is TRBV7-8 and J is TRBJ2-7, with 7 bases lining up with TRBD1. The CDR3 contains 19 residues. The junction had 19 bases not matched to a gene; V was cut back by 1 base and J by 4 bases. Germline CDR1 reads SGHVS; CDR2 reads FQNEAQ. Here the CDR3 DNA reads TGTGCCAGCAGCTTAGGGGGGCCCTATAGTAGGGACAGAGAATACGAGCAGTACTTC. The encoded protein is CASSLGGPYSRDREYEQYF.

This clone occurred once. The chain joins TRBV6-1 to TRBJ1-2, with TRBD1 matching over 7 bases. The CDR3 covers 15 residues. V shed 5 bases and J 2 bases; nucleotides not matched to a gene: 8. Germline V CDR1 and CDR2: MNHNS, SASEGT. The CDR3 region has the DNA TGTGCCAGCAGTAGGGACCCGGGACAGAACTATGGCTACACCTTC. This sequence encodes CASSRDPGQNYGYTF.

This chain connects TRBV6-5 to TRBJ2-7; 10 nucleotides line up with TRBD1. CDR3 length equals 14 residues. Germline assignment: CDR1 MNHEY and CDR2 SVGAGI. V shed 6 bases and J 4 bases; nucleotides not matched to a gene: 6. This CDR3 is CASRTGTGVYEQYF. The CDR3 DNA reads TGTGCCAGCAGAACCGGGACAGGGGTATACGAGCAGTACTTC.

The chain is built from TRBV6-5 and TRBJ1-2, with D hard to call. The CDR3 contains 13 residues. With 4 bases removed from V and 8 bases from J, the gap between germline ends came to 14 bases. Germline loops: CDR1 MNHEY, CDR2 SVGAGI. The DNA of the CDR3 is TGTGCCAGCAGTTCCCCAGGTCCGGGGGGCTACACCTTC. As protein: CASSSPGPGGYTF.

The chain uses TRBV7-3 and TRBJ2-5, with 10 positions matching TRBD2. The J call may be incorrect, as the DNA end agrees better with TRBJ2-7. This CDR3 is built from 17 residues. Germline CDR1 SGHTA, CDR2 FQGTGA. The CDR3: CASSPQLRASGSGEQYF. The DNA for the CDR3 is TGTGCCAGCAGCCCCCAATTACGGGCTAGCGGGAGCGGCGAGCAGTACTTC.

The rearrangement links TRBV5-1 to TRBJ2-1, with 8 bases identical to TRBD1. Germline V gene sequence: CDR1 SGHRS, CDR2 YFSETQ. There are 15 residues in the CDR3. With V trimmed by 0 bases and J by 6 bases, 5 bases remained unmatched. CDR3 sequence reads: CASSLVQGASNEQFF. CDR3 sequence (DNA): TGCGCCAGCAGCTTGGTTCAGGGGGCGAGCAATGAGCAGTTCTTC.

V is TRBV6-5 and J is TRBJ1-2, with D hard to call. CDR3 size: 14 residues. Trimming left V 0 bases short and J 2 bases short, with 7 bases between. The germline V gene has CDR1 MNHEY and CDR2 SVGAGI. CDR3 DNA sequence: TGTGCCAGCAGTTACTCGTACTCAAACTATGGCTACACCTTC. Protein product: CASSYSYSNYGYTF.

The CDR3 DNA reads TGTGCCAGCAGCCCCGGGGACAGGCGCGCAGAGACCCAGTACTTC. Protein product: CASSPGDRRAETQYF. The chain employs TRBV7-9 and TRBJ2-5; 8 bases are shared with TRBD1. After removal of 5 bases from V and 4 bases from J, the junction contained 9 bases not matched to a gene. The CDR3 is made up of 15 amino acids. Germline-derived CDR1 and CDR2 are SEHNR and FQNEAQ (reference sequence).

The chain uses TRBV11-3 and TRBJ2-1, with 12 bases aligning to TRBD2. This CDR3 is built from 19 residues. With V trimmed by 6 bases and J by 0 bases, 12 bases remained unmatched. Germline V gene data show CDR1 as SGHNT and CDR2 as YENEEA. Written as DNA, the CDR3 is TGTGCCAGCAGGCGGACTCGACTAGCGGGGGCCCGCTCCTACAATGAGCAGTTCTTC. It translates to CASRRTRLAGARSYNEQFF.